Sequencing of this T cell receptor beta chain was carried out in a study of T cell repertoires in cytomegalovirus infection. CDR1 SGHAT and CDR2 FQNNGV come from the germline V gene. The CDR3 contains 15 residues. V was shortened by 0 bases and J by 0 bases, with 8 bases between the two germline ends. TCRdb passed the reads through MiXCR, listing each CDR3 protein once. This sample has approximately 990,000 distinct CDR3 sequences, with 30% to 40% found just once. At least ten counts were recorded for this clonotype. Its antigen is not identified. The TCR sequence derives from a human donor in good health (CMV status not recorded). Some clones in this sample may be carry-over from other donors' samples. This material consisted of cultured CD8+ T cells from PBMCs, taken from culture after CMV antigen stimulation. The chain carries TRBV11-2 and TRBJ1-1; D is ambiguous. The CDR3 sequence is CASSLDSGMNTEAFF. The CDR3 DNA is TGTGCCAGCAGCTTAGATAGCGGCATGAACACTGAAGCTTTCTTT.